One sample yielded the 20 T cell receptor beta chains listed below, sequenced in a study of T cells in tuberculosis. Sequencing used immunoSEQ multiplex PCR; TCRdb keeps in-frame clones, though not all of them. Here the sample spans 20,000 to 25,000 clones, approximately 94% being singletons. The sequenced sample was PBMCs. Receptors were obtained from a donor under 30 with latent tuberculosis or without tuberculosis infection. Some clones in this sample may be carry-over from other donors' samples.

The chain employs TRBV18 and TRBJ2-7; TRBD2 is a possible D gene (5 bases). The V gene lost 3 bases and the J gene lost 3 bases, with 9 bases spanning the gap. The CDR3 contains 13 residues. Per germline, CDR1 KGHSH and CDR2 LQKENI. The CDR3 region is CASSPPSGYEQYF. The CDR3, as DNA: TGTGCCAGCTCACCCCCCAGCGGCTACGAGCAGTACTTC.

V and J are TRBV7-2 and TRBJ2-6; a weak D match, TRBD1 (5 bases). This CDR3 is built from 15 residues. Trimming left V 2 bases short and J 4 bases short, with 9 bases between. Germline CDR1 reads SGHTA; CDR2 reads FQGNSA. The CDR3 here is CASSLYRSGANVLTF. The CDR3 DNA sequence: TGTGCCAGCAGCTTATACAGGTCCGGGGCCAACGTCCTGACTTTC.

The V call is TRBV7-9, the J call TRBJ1-5; D is uncertain. This CDR3 has 15 residues. V lost 5 bases to trimming and J lost 4 bases, with 15 bases between them. Per the germline V gene, CDR1 is SEHNR and CDR2 is FQNEAQ (reference sequence). The CDR3 sequence: CASSPGDRRNQPQHF. The CDR3 bases are TGTGCCAGCAGCCCCGGAGATAGGAGGAATCAGCCCCAGCATTTT.

The V call is TRBV7-6, the J call TRBJ2-2; 8 bases match TRBD1. V was clipped by 8 bases and J by 7 bases; unmatched bases: 6. Germline values: CDR1 SGHVS, CDR2 FNYEAQ. The CDR3 has 13 residues. This CDR3 is CASSRGQGGELFF. CDR3 DNA sequence: TGTGCCAGCTCCCGTGGACAGGGCGGGGAGCTGTTTTTT.

V gene TRBV13 combines with J gene TRBJ2-7; D gene uncertain. The V end was cut by 2 bases, the J end by 6 bases, with 17 bases between. This CDR3 comprises 15 residues. Germline CDR1 and CDR2: PRHDT and FYEKMQ (reference sequence). CDR3 sequence reads: CASSLHSPVKLEQYF. In DNA, the CDR3 is TGTGCCAGCAGCTTACACTCCCCCGTTAAGCTCGAGCAGTACTTC.

V is TRBV27 and J is TRBJ2-7, with D perhaps TRBD2 (5 bases). The CDR3 is made up of 14 amino acids. In germline, CDR1 is MNHEY, CDR2 SMNVEV (reference sequence). V was clipped by 2 bases and J by 2 bases, with 10 bases between them. DNA of the CDR3: TGTGCCAGCAGTTTAAGCAGACTAACCTACGAGCAGTACTTC. Amino acids: CASSLSRLTYEQYF.

The chain combines TRBV19 with TRBJ2-1, with 7 bases that match TRBD1. Trimming removed 7 bases from V and 2 bases from J; junction bases left unmatched: 8. Germline CDR1 LNHDA, CDR2 SQIVND (reference sequence). The CDR3 consists of 15 residues. This CDR3 is CASTPTGATYNEQFF. For the CDR3, the DNA is TGTGCCAGTACCCCAACAGGGGCAACCTACAATGAGCAGTTCTTC.

The CDR3 nucleotides read TGTGCCAGCAGTGACTCGATACTCGCCGGGGAATCGACCGGGGAGCTGTTTTTT. This gives the protein CASSDSILAGESTGELFF. The chain employs TRBV6-4 and TRBJ2-2; weak D call: TRBD2 (5 bases). V shed 0 bases and J shed 5 bases, with 19 bases lying between them. This CDR3 contains 18 residues. The germline gives CDR1 MRHNA, CDR2 SNTAGT.

The rearrangement joins TRBV4-1 to TRBJ2-7; maybe TRBD1 (6 bases). The V end was cut by 1 base, the J end by 2 bases, with 12 bases between. This CDR3 is 15 amino acids long. Germline CDR1 and CDR2: MGHRA and YSYEKL. The CDR3 sequence is CASSQGRQEPYEQYF. The CDR3 DNA reads as TGCGCCAGCAGCCAAGGCCGACAGGAACCCTACGAGCAGTACTTC.

The rearrangement joins TRBV2 to TRBJ1-1, with 10 positions matching TRBD1. CDR3 length equals 15 residues. The germline CDR1 and CDR2 sequences are SNHLY and FYNNEI. The V segment lost 6 bases and the J segment 8 bases; nucleotides outside the gene matches: 12. CDR3 region: CASRTEGTGAKEAFF. The CDR3 region has the DNA TGTGCCAGCAGGACAGAAGGGACAGGGGCCAAGGAAGCTTTCTTT.

The chain is built from TRBV6-5 and TRBJ1-1; D possibly corresponds to TRBD1 (5 bases). This CDR3 spans 12 amino acids. From germline, CDR1 is MNHEY and CDR2 SVGAGI. The V gene lost 6 bases and the J gene lost 11 bases, with 16 bases spanning the gap. CDR3 amino acids: CASSVLGGKAFF. In DNA form, the CDR3 reads TGTGCCAGCAGCGTCCTTGGGGGGAAGGCTTTCTTT.

The V gene is TRBV7-2, the J gene TRBJ2-7, with D hard to call. Germline V gene sequence: CDR1 SGHTA, CDR2 FQGNSA. Trimming left V 1 base short and J 7 bases short, with 11 bases between. The CDR3 spans 13 residues. The DNA of the CDR3 is TGTGCCAGCAGCTTAGTAGTAGCATTTGAGCAGTACTTC. It specifies CASSLVVAFEQYF.

V gene TRBV11-1 combines with J gene TRBJ2-7, with a tentative D call TRBD1 (5 bases). CDR1 is SGHAT and CDR2 is FQDESV in the germline V gene (reference sequence). The CDR3 has 15 residues. Trimming cost V 6 bases and J 0 bases, with 15 bases left between them. CDR3 loop: CASSTRVSSSYEQYF. CDR3 nucleotide sequence: TGTGCCAGCAGTACCAGGGTTTCTTCCTCCTACGAGCAGTACTTC.

The V and J genes are TRBV29-1 and TRBJ2-7, with 9 bases matching TRBD2. V shed 6 bases, J shed 0 bases, and the junction held 6 bases outside the gene matches. This CDR3 contains 14 residues. Germline CDR1 and CDR2: SQVTM and ANQGSEA. CDR3 sequence (DNA): TGCAGCGTGTTCGATAGCGGGAGCTCCTACGAGCAGTACTTC. Its protein is CSVFDSGSSYEQYF.

This chain joins TRBV6-5 and TRBJ2-7, with TRBD2 matching 13 bases. The CDR3 has 15 amino acids. The J segment lost 0 bases and the V segment lost 6 bases, leaving 2 bases of the junction unmatched. Germline V gene sequence: CDR1 MNHEY, CDR2 SVGAGI. The CDR3 is CASSRTSGSSYEQYF. CDR3 nucleotide sequence: TGTGCCAGCAGCCGGACTAGCGGGAGCTCCTACGAGCAGTACTTC.

The chain joins TRBV11-2 to TRBJ2-7; D remains unclear. Per the germline V gene, CDR1 is SGHAT and CDR2 is FQNNGV. This CDR3 contains 13 residues. V lost 0 bases to trimming and J lost 0 bases, with 3 bases between them. As DNA, the CDR3 is TGTGCCAGCAGCTTAGACTACTCCTACGAGCAGTACTTC. This translates into CASSLDYSYEQYF.

The J gene is TRBJ1-2, the V gene TRBV7-9; D not certain. This CDR3 comprises 13 residues. V shed 3 bases and J shed 8 bases, with 13 bases lying between them. Germline loops: CDR1 SEHNR, CDR2 FQNEAQ (reference sequence). CDR3 in amino acids: CASSLRLGSGYTF. The CDR3 DNA reads as TGTGCCAGCAGCTTGAGGTTAGGCTCCGGCTACACCTTC.

This clone was detected only once. V is TRBV4-1 and J is TRBJ1-2, with 12 bases identical to TRBD1. Germline V CDR1 and CDR2: MGHRA, YSYEKL. The V and J ends lost 0 bases and 5 bases, in that order; junction bases with no gene match: 7. The length of the CDR3 is 17 residues. CDR3: CASSQDIGTGGAYGYTF. The CDR3 nucleotides read TGCGCCAGCAGCCAAGATATAGGGACAGGGGGCGCTTATGGCTACACCTTC.

The V and J genes are TRBV27 and TRBJ2-7; 9 bases fit TRBD2. Germline loops: CDR1 MNHEY, CDR2 SMNVEV (reference sequence). This CDR3 spans 12 amino acids. Trimming took 7 bases from V and 4 from J; bases not matched to a gene: 2. This CDR3 reads CASMAGGYEQYF. CDR3 in DNA: TGTGCCAGCATGGCGGGGGGGTACGAGCAGTACTTC.

This clone was counted a single time. The CDR3 region has the DNA TGTGCCAGCAGCACCCAGGGGTACAATGAGCAGTTCTTC. Residues: CASSTQGYNEQFF. The J gene is TRBJ2-1, the V gene TRBV5-6, with D maybe TRBD1 (6 bases). Germline-derived CDR1 and CDR2 are SGHDT and YYEEEE. V lost 4 bases and J lost 4, with 9 bases in between. The CDR3 runs 13 residues.